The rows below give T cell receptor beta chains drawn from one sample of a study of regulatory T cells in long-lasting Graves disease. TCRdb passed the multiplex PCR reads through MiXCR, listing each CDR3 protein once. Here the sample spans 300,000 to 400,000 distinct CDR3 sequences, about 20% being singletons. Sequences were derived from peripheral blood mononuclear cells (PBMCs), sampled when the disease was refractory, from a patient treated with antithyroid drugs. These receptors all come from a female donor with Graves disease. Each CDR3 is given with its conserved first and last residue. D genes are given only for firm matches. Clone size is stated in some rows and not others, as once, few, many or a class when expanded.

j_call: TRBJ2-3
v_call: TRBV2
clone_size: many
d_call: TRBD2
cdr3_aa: CASRRGANTDTQYF
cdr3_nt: TGTGCCAGCAGGCGGGGGGCTAACACAGATACGCAGTATTTT

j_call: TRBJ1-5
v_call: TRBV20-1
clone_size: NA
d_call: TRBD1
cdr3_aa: CSAPLGQGNQPQHF
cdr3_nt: TGCAGTGCTCCATTGGGACAGGGGAATCAGCCCCAGCATTTT

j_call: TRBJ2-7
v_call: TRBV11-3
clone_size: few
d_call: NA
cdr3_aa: CASSSAGTPYEQYF
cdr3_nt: TGTGCCAGCAGCTCGGCCGGGACCCCCTACGAGCAGTACTTC

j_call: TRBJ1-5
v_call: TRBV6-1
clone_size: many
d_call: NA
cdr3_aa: CASSDWLQPQHF
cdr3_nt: TGTGCCAGCAGTGACTGGCTACAGCCCCAGCATTTT

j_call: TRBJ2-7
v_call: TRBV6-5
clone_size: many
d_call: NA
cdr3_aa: CASSYSRSSYEQYF
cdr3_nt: TGTGCCAGCAGTTATTCTCGGAGCTCCTACGAGCAGTACTTC

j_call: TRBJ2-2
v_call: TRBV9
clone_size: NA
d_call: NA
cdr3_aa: CASSVRGDNTGELFF
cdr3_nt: TGTGCCAGCAGCGTTCGGGGAGATAACACCGGGGAGCTGTTTTTT

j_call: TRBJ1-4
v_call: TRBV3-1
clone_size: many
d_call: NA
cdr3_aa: CASSLREQEKLFF
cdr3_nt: TGTGCCAGCAGCCTGAGAGAGCAAGAAAAACTGTTTTTT

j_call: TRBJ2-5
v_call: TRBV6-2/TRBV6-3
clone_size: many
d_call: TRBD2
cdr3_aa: CASKGLAGSGETQYF
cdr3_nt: TGTGCCAGCAAAGGACTAGCGGGATCAGGAGAGACCCAGTACTTC

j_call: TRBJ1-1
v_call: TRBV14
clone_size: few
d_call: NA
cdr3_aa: CASSQLTTTEAFF
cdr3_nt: TGTGCCAGCAGCCAACTTACGACAACTGAAGCTTTCTTT

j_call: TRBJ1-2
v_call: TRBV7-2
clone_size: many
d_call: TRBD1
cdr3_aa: CASSLDRASYTF
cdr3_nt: TGTGCCAGCAGCTTGGACAGGGCAAGCTACACCTTC

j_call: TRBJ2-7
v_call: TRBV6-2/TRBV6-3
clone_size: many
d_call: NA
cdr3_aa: CASSSLAYKEQYF
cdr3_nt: TGTGCCAGCAGCTCACTAGCCTACAAGGAGCAGTACTTC

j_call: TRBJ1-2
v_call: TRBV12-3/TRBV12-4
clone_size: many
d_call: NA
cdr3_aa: CASSPTGKPNYGYTF
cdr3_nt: TGTGCCAGCAGTCCCACAGGGAAACCTAACTATGGCTACACCTTC

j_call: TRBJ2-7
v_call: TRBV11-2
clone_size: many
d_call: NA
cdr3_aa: CASSRGGVPYEQYF
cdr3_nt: TGTGCCAGCAGCCGAGGGGGGGTACCCTACGAGCAGTACTTC

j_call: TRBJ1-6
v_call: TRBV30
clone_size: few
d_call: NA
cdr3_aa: CAWSVWQINSPLHF
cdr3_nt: TGTGCCTGGAGTGTGTGGCAGATTAATTCACCCCTCCACTTT